Only a few counts were recorded for the clone carrying this T cell receptor beta chain. The PCR had 60 Vbeta and 13 Jbeta primers. Only in-frame clones appear in the TCRdb table, and some are missing; sequencing was by immunoSEQ multiplex PCR. The data hold about 140,000 clones, with around 10% observed a single time. There are 15 residues in the CDR3. V was pared by 2 bases and J by 1 base, with 10 bases between. Germline V CDR1 and CDR2: WNHNN, SYGVQD (reference sequence). This entry belongs to a study of cytomegalovirus exposure and HLA in healthy donors. Sequences were obtained from PBMCs. The chain links TRBV10-1 to TRBJ2-3; perhaps TRBD2 as D (6 bases). This TCR was sampled from a man between 50 and 59 years old in good health and CMV-seronegative. CDR3 sequence (DNA): TGCGCCAGCAGTGAGAGGGAGGCAGGCACAGATACGCAGTATTTT. The encoded protein is CASSEREAGTDTQYF.